This TCR beta chain was identified during a study of siplizumab effects on memory and regulatory T cells. The CDR3 sequence is 15 residues long. V was clipped by 1 base and J by 6 bases; unmatched bases: 6. The V gene's germline CDR1 is KGHSH and CDR2 LQKENI. The repertoire was sequenced with immunoSEQ multiplex PCR; TCRdb's copy has only in-frame clones and lacks some. The sample lists some 90,000 clones; 90% were seen once. The chain joins TRBV18 to TRBJ2-1; 7 bases line up with TRBD2. Sequencing used CD4+ T cells sorted from blood. The sequence derives from a human donor in good health. This CDR3 is CASSPRPSGVNEQFF. The DNA of the CDR3 is TGTGCCAGCTCACCACGGCCTAGCGGCGTCAATGAGCAGTTCTTC.